This T cell receptor beta chain was captured by sequencing in a study of shared clonotypes between healthy human individuals. The CDR3 spans 17 residues. Trimming stripped 0 bases from V and 0 bases from J, with 13 bases between. Per the germline V gene, CDR1 is SGHNT and CDR2 is YYREEE (reference sequence). CD45RO-negative, CCR7-positively selected cells formed the naive CD8 fraction, excluding terminally differentiated effector memory CD45RA+ cells. TCRdb keeps only in-frame clones here, not all; method: immunoSEQ multiplex PCR. Among about 2 million clones listed, about 95% were seen once. The chain links TRBV5-4 to TRBJ1-5, with D perhaps matching TRBD1 (5 bases). The sequence was obtained from a man younger than 35 in good health. Sequenced material: naive CD8+ T cells sorted from blood. The CDR3 here is CASSLGQNGYSNQPQHF. Written as DNA, the CDR3 is TGTGCCAGCAGCTTGGGACAGAATGGATATAGCAATCAGCCCCAGCATTTT.